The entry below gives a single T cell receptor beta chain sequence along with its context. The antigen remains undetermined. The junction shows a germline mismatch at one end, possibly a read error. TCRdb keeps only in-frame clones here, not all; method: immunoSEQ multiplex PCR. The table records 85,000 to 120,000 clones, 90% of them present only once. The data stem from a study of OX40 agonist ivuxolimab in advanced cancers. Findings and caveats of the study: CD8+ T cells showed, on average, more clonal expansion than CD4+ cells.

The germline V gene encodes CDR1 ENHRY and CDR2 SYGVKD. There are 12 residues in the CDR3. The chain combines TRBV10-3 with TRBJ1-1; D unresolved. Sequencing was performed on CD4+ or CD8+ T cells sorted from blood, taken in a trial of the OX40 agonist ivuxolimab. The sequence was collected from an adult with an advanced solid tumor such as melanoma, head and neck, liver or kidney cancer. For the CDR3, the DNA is TGTGCCACCAGTGGAGCGAACACTGAAGCTTTCTTT. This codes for CATSGANTEAFF.